This TCR beta chain was found in a study of control samples from healthy donors and cancer patients (dated by TCRdb to about 2020). The library was obtained by the immunoSEQ multiplex PCR assay. Entries here come from immuneACCESS through TCRdb and include only in-frame sequences with V and J called. Some clones fail to appear in such tables; in the studies checked, an unresolved V gene covers under half of the shortfall, and the cause of the remainder is unknown. This sample comprises 90,000 to 100,000 clones, 79% of them detected only once. The ten most abundant clones make up about 11% of the sample. On this clone itself: Its antigen is still unknown. Nothing much larger sits one base from this clone, and base qualities are not available.

The trim is 5 bases for V and 3 bases for J, with a gap of 4 bases between the germline ends. Taken from cysteine to phenylalanine, the CDR3 has 11 residues. The DNA shown is the 33-base CDR3, in frame from base 1. According to the germline V gene, CDR1 reads MNHEY and CDR2 reads SVGEGT. The TCR sequence derives from a woman in her 30s in good health. The chain is assembled from TRBV6-2 or TRBV6-3 and TRBJ2-5; the D segment cannot be called with confidence. Sequencing input: blood. The CDR3 protein: CASSPKETQYF. The DNA reads TGTGCCAGCAGTCCCAAAGAGACCCAGTACTTC.